A selection of T cell receptor beta chains follows, all from one sample in a study of vaccination and CD4 T cells after COVID-19. TCRdb reprocessed the PCR reads via MiXCR and lists one record per CDR3 protein. This table holds under 20,000 distinct CDR3 sequences, less than 70% found once. Their antigen targets remain unknown. The specimen comprised CD4+ T cells from blood, cultured in vitro, sampled before SARS-CoV-2 vaccination. These receptors were obtained from a human donor who had recovered from COVID-19. Each CDR3 is given with its conserved first and last residue. Each record gives: clone size, V gene, D gene, J gene, CDR3 protein, CDR3 DNA. A D gene is named only where the DNA matches it firmly. Clone sizes are given selectively: once, few, many, or a class where the clone is expanded.

>few|TRBV20-1|TRBD1|TRBJ2-7
CSSDAGQGTSEQYF
TGCAGCTCGGACGCGGGACAGGGGACCAGCGAGCAGTACTTC
>few|TRBV27|.|TRBJ2-1
CASSLFAYNEQFF
TGTGCCAGCAGTTTGTTCGCCTACAATGAGCAGTTCTTC
>few|TRBV24-1|TRBD1|TRBJ2-2
CATSEGGTGDPGELFF
TGTGCCACCAGTGAGGGTGGGACAGGGGACCCCGGGGAGCTGTTTTTT
>.|TRBV7-2|TRBD2|TRBJ2-7
CASSLASASGRYEQYF
TGTGCCAGCAGCTTAGCGTCGGCTAGCGGGCGGTACGAGCAGTACTTC
>.|TRBV20-1|TRBD1|TRBJ1-1
CSARSAGTGGNTEAFF
TGCAGTGCTAGATCTGCGGGGACAGGGGGCAACACTGAAGCTTTCTTT
>.|TRBV7-6|.|TRBJ1-1
CASSSSWGTEAFF
TGTGCCAGCAGCTCAAGTTGGGGCACTGAAGCTTTCTTT
>.|TRBV5-5|TRBD2|TRBJ2-1
CASSLTGTSSYNEQFF
TGTGCCAGCAGCTTAACAGGGACTAGCTCCTACAATGAGCAGTTCTTC
>.|TRBV6-1|.|TRBJ2-3
CASNSNTDTQYF
TGTGCCAGCAACAGTAACACAGATACGCAGTATTTT
>.|TRBV6-1|TRBD1|TRBJ2-7
CASRTTGKAYEQYF
TGTGCCAGCAGGACGACAGGGAAGGCCTACGAGCAGTACTTC
>.|TRBV20-1|TRBD2|TRBJ2-1
CSARLAGGYNEQFF
TGCAGTGCTAGACTAGCGGGGGGATACAATGAGCAGTTCTTC
>few|TRBV7-6|.|TRBJ1-2
CASSPAPDGGYGYTF
TGTGCCAGCAGCCCCGCCCCGGACGGGGGATATGGCTACACCTTC
>.|TRBV6-2/TRBV6-3|.|TRBJ2-1
CASSRDSPWAEQFF
TGTGCCAGCAGTCGGGACTCCCCTTGGGCTGAGCAGTTCTTC
>few|TRBV7-2|.|TRBJ2-2
CASSSDGNTGELFF
TGTGCCAGCAGCTCGGACGGGAACACCGGGGAGCTGTTTTTT